These T cell receptor beta chains were read from a single sample in a study of T-cell memory formation after mild COVID-19. TCRdb recomputed calls from the 5' RACE reads with MiXCR, one row per CDR3 protein. In the table there are roughly 500,000 distinct CDR3 sequences, roughly 22% of which are singletons. Sequencing was done on a sample of PBMCs or a T cell subset sorted from them (not recorded which). The receptors come from an adult woman who had mild COVID-19 (a few samples of this study predate the infection). Cell type and time point are not known. CDR3s include the opening cysteine and the closing phenylalanine or tryptophan. A D gene is named only where the DNA matches it firmly. Some rows have no size entry. The others give once, few or many, or a class for an expanded clone.

clone size	D gene	V gene	J gene	CDR3 protein	CDR3 DNA
.	TRBD2	TRBV7-2	TRBJ2-7	CASSFRLAGGFYEQYF	TGTGCCAGCAGCTTCCGACTAGCGGGGGGTTTCTACGAGCAGTACTTC
many	TRBD1	TRBV27	TRBJ1-1	CASSPAQPTGARAFF	TGTGCCAGCAGTCCCGCCCAACCTACAGGGGCGCGAGCTTTCTTT
few	TRBD2	TRBV4-3	TRBJ2-2	CASSQVSGQPLNTGELFF	TGCGCCAGCAGCCAAGTTAGCGGGCAGCCTCTGAACACCGGGGAGCTGTTTTTT
.	.	TRBV7-9	TRBJ2-2	CASSSRENTGELFF	TGTGCCAGCAGCTCGCGGGAGAACACCGGGGAGCTGTTTTTT
.	.	TRBV7-8	TRBJ1-1	CASSFPRGGGDTEAFF	TGTGCCAGCAGCTTCCCCCGGGGAGGTGGGGACACTGAAGCTTTCTTT
.	.	TRBV19	TRBJ2-7	CASSTGVGFAYEQYF	TGTGCCAGTAGTACCGGCGTAGGGTTTGCCTACGAGCAGTACTTC
.	.	TRBV11-3	TRBJ2-1	CASSLDRSEQFF	TGTGCCAGCAGCTTAGATCGGAGTGAGCAGTTCTTC
.	.	TRBV5-1	TRBJ1-2	CASSSNSGAVYGYTF	TGCGCCAGCAGCTCCAACTCTGGAGCGGTCTATGGCTACACCTTC
.	TRBD2	TRBV7-9	TRBJ2-3	CASSSIAGGRSVTDTQYF	TGTGCCAGCAGTTCTATAGCGGGGGGCCGTTCTGTCACAGATACGCAGTATTTT
few	TRBD2	TRBV24-1	TRBJ2-3	CATSDASGGVTDTQYF	TGTGCCACCAGTGATGCTAGCGGGGGTGTTACAGATACGCAGTATTTT
few	.	TRBV2	TRBJ2-5	CASSSRGATQYF	TGTGCCAGCAGTTCTCGGGGGGCGACCCAGTACTTC
.	TRBD1	TRBV6-5	TRBJ1-5	CASRSQGGNQPQHF	TGTGCCAGCAGGTCCCAGGGGGGTAATCAGCCCCAGCATTTT
few	.	TRBV7-2	TRBJ1-1	CASSAEGNTEAFF	TGTGCCAGCAGCGCTGAGGGTAACACTGAAGCTTTCTTT
few	.	TRBV7-7	TRBJ2-5	CASSQRLRESQETQYF	TGTGCTAGCAGCCAACGGCTACGGGAGTCCCAAGAGACCCAGTACTTC
few	.	TRBV7-2	TRBJ2-6	CASSVQGTGANVLTF	TGTGCCAGCAGCGTACAGGGTACCGGGGCCAACGTCCTGACTTTC
few	.	TRBV11-2	TRBJ2-1	CASSLNLANEQFF	TGTGCCAGCAGCTTAAACCTAGCCAATGAGCAGTTCTTC
.	.	TRBV12-3/TRBV12-4	TRBJ2-7	CASSLAGVGNNEQYF	TGTGCCAGCAGTTTAGCGGGAGTAGGTAATAACGAGCAGTACTTC
few	.	TRBV5-1	TRBJ1-1	CASSFFGTVFF	TGCGCCAGCAGCTTCTTCGGGACGGTATTCTTT
.	TRBD1	TRBV27	TRBJ1-1	CASSLSGTGGLAFF	TGTGCCAGCAGTTTATCGGGGACAGGGGGCTTGGCTTTCTTT
many	TRBD1	TRBV7-3	TRBJ2-1	CASSPDRASYNEQFF	TGTGCCAGCAGCCCTGACAGGGCTTCCTACAATGAGCAGTTCTTC
many	TRBD1	TRBV19	TRBJ2-2	CASSSTGVNTGELFF	TGTGCCAGTAGTTCAACAGGGGTGAACACCGGGGAGCTGTTTTTT
.	.	TRBV5-1	TRBJ2-7	CASSLEGGGPSYEQYF	TGCGCCAGCAGCCTCGAGGGCGGGGGCCCCTCCTACGAGCAGTACTTC
.	.	TRBV9	TRBJ2-1	CASSVEVLTPSPNEQFF	TGTGCCAGCAGCGTAGAGGTATTGACTCCATCCCCCAATGAGCAGTTCTTC
.	TRBD2	TRBV11-2	TRBJ2-3	CASSPTSGLDTQYF	TGTGCCAGCAGCCCGACTAGCGGGCTAGATACGCAGTATTTT
.	.	TRBV3-1	TRBJ2-3	CASSQDLRDTTDTQYF	TGTGCCAGCAGCCAAGATCTCCGGGACACCACAGATACGCAGTATTTT
.	.	TRBV5-1	TRBJ2-3	CASSFFSGGTDTQYF	TGCGCCAGCAGCTTCTTTAGCGGAGGCACAGATACGCAGTATTTT
.	.	TRBV18	TRBJ2-7	CASSPEKGIGYEQYF	TGTGCCAGCTCACCAGAAAAGGGAATCGGCTACGAGCAGTACTTC
few	TRBD1	TRBV4-1	TRBJ2-4	CASSHLGQGIAKNIQYF	TGCGCCAGCAGCCATCTCGGACAGGGGATAGCCAAAAACATTCAGTACTTC
.	.	TRBV3-1	TRBJ1-2	CASSHNAGASAYGYTF	TGTGCCAGCAGCCACAACGCAGGGGCCTCTGCTTATGGCTACACCTTC
many	.	TRBV30	TRBJ2-7	CAWRYRGSGIYEQYF	TGTGCCTGGAGATACCGGGGTAGCGGCATCTACGAGCAGTACTTC
few	.	TRBV27	TRBJ2-1	CASSPTTSSYNEQFF	TGTGCCAGCAGTCCCACGACTAGCTCCTACAATGAGCAGTTCTTC
few	TRBD1	TRBV6-1	TRBJ2-1	CASSERTGAFNEQFF	TGTGCCAGCAGTGAAAGGACAGGGGCCTTCAATGAGCAGTTCTTC
.	TRBD2	TRBV5-1	TRBJ2-1	CASSLVASGPYNEQFF	TGCGCCAGCAGCTTGGTGGCTAGCGGTCCCTACAATGAGCAGTTCTTC
.	TRBD1	TRBV19	TRBJ2-7	CASSMPGQGSYEQYF	TGTGCCAGTAGTATGCCGGGACAGGGGTCCTACGAGCAGTACTTC
few	TRBD1	TRBV6-2/TRBV6-3	TRBJ2-7	CASSSQPGQGKPEQYF	TGTGCCAGCAGTTCGCAGCCGGGACAGGGAAAACCCGAGCAGTACTTC
.	TRBD2	TRBV4-1	TRBJ2-3	CASSQLAGTSGTDTQYF	TGCGCCAGCAGCCAACTAGCCGGGACTAGCGGCACAGATACGCAGTATTTT
few	TRBD2	TRBV7-2	TRBJ2-7	CASSAGLVGEQYF	TGTGCCAGCAGCGCCGGACTAGTTGGAGAGCAGTACTTC
few	TRBD2	TRBV7-9	TRBJ2-1	CASSSGRRERPLYNEQFF	TGTGCCAGCAGCTCCGGGAGGCGGGAGAGGCCCCTTTACAATGAGCAGTTCTTC
.	TRBD1	TRBV10-3	TRBJ1-2	CAIRDSFNYGYTF	TGTGCCATACGGGACAGCTTTAACTATGGCTACACCTTC
.	.	TRBV5-1	TRBJ1-2	CASSSDSSLNYGYTF	TGCGCCAGCAGCTCTGACAGTTCACTCAACTATGGCTACACCTTC
.	TRBD2	TRBV6-9	TRBJ2-1	CAEQEGLVEQFF	TGTGCCGAGCAGGAGGGACTAGTTGAGCAGTTCTTC
.	TRBD1	TRBV11-3	TRBJ2-1	CASSSRPGGYGEQFF	TGTGCCAGCAGCTCCCGGCCAGGGGGCTACGGTGAGCAGTTCTTC